This paragraph reports one T cell receptor beta chain. Its cognate antigen is unknown. The data derive from a study of cytomegalovirus exposure and HLA in healthy donors. Points from the study as a whole: Cytomegalovirus-associated TCR beta chains were listed, numbering roughly 150. A later analysis linked fewer than 20,000 TCR beta sequences to HLA alleles at 0.05 false discovery rate.

The PCR contained 60 Vbeta and 13 Jbeta primers. Clones were sequenced by immunoSEQ multiplex PCR, and TCRdb holds only the in-frame ones, with some missing. The table includes fewer than 130,000 clones, 70% to 80% detected once. J lost 0 bases, V lost 5 bases, and 10 bases had no gene match. The CDR3 consists of 17 residues. Germline V gene lookup returns CDR1 SGHAT and CDR2 FQNNGV. The sequenced material came from PBMCs. The chain employs TRBV11-2 and TRBJ1-3; TRBD1 aligns across 7 bases. This clonotype was sampled from a female donor in good health and CMV-seropositive. The CDR3 DNA sequence: TGTGCCAGCAGCCCCTTGACAGGGACCTACTCTGGAAACACCATATATTTT. Amino acids: CASSPLTGTYSGNTIYF.